Presented here are 14 T cell receptor beta chains from one specimen sequenced in a study of CD8 T cells in ankylosing spondylitis. TCRdb re-derived calls from the 5' RACE reads in MiXCR, one entry per CDR3 protein. The sample has about 120,000 distinct CDR3 sequences; roughly an eighth are singletons. The sample was blood, either unsorted or a sorted T cell fraction (not recorded which). The origin of the receptors is a female donor with ankylosing spondylitis or in good health (not recorded which).

This clonotype was detected a few times. The chain uses TRBV10-3 and TRBJ2-5, with D possibly matching TRBD1 (5 bases). V was shortened by 9 bases and J by 3 bases, with 14 bases between the two germline ends. The CDR3 is 13 amino acids. Per germline, CDR1 ENHRY and CDR2 SYGVKD. This CDR3 reads CAIKAGWKETQYF. The CDR3 nucleotides are TGTGCCATAAAGGCAGGGTGGAAAGAGACCCAGTACTTC.

The sample holds many counts of this clonotype. The chain recombines TRBV19 with TRBJ2-7; TRBD2 is a possible D gene (5 bases). The CDR3 totals 13 residues. The V gene lost 7 bases and the J gene lost 2 bases, with 12 bases spanning the gap. Germline lookup yields CDR1 LNHDA and CDR2 SQIVND (reference sequence). The CDR3 nucleotides are TGTGCCAGTAATCCGGGATTACCCTACGAGCAGTACTTC. The encoded protein is CASNPGLPYEQYF.

This clonotype has a count of ten or more. The chain links TRBV19 to TRBJ1-6, with a possible D match to TRBD1 (5 bases). Germline V gene lookup returns CDR1 LNHDA and CDR2 SQIVND (reference sequence). V was trimmed by 6 bases and J by 8 bases, leaving 17 bases between them. The CDR3 contains 15 residues. CDR3 coding DNA: TGTGCCAGTAGCCGACTTGTAGGGGCTGATTCACCCCTCCACTTT. It yields the protein CASSRLVGADSPLHF.

V and J are TRBV5-1 and TRBJ1-2, with 9 positions matching TRBD1. This CDR3 is built from 13 residues. CDR1 SGHRS and CDR2 YFSETQ come from the germline V gene. Losses at the gene ends were 4 bases for V and 4 bases for J; bases not matched to a gene: 2. The CDR3 loop reads CASSEDRGYGYTF. DNA of the CDR3: TGCGCCAGCAGCGAGGACAGGGGCTATGGCTACACCTTC.

In its sample, this clonotype was seen a few times. The chain links TRBV6-1 to TRBJ1-2; D possibly corresponds to TRBD1 (5 bases). Trimming removed 6 bases from V and 5 bases from J, with 16 bases in between. This CDR3 has 14 amino acids. The germline gives CDR1 MNHNS, CDR2 SASEGT. The CDR3 sequence: CASSRIGAQYGYTF. CDR3 nucleotides: TGTGCCAGCAGCCGAATTGGGGCTCAATATGGCTACACCTTC.

The chain carries TRBV7-2 and TRBJ2-1; the match to TRBD2 covers 12 bases. The germline CDR1 and CDR2 sequences are SGHTA and FQGNSA. This CDR3 contains 16 residues. V was clipped by 0 bases and J by 5 bases; unmatched bases: 2. The CDR3 DNA follows: TGTGCCAGCAGCTTAGCGACTAGCGGGAGCAACAATGAGCAGTTCTTC. Protein: CASSLATSGSNNEQFF. The full variable domain, its missing parts supplied by reference TRBV7-2 and TRBJ2-1, is GAGVSQSPSNKVTEKGKDVELRCDPISGHTALYWYRQSLGQGLEFLIYFQGNSAPDKSGLPSDRFSAERTGGSVSTLTIQRTQQEDSAVYLCASSLATSGSNNEQFFGPGTRLTVL.

This clonotype was seen many times. The rearrangement uses TRBV28 and TRBJ1-1; TRBD1 matches at 7 bases. CDR1 MDHEN and CDR2 SYDVKM come from the germline V gene. J gave up 5 bases and V 2 bases, and 8 bases lay outside the gene matches. The CDR3 runs 15 residues. The CDR3 nucleotides are TGTGCCAGCAGTTTACTCGTCCAGGGGGGGACTGAAGCTTTCTTT. Amino acid sequence: CASSLLVQGGTEAFF.

The sample holds a few counts of this clonotype. J is TRBJ2-1 and V is TRBV20-1; 8 nucleotides align to TRBD2. The V gene end was trimmed by 7 bases and the J gene end by 4 bases; junction bases not matched to a gene: 9. The CDR3 loop spans 14 amino acids. Germline lookup yields CDR1 DFQATT and CDR2 SNEGSKA (reference sequence). The chain's CDR3 is CSGWERETYNEQFF. The CDR3, as DNA: TGCAGTGGCTGGGAGCGGGAGACATACAATGAGCAGTTCTTC.

The table lists this clonotype with a few counts. The V and J genes are TRBV14 and TRBJ2-3; D is undetermined. V was pared by 5 bases and J by 6 bases, with 18 bases between. The V gene's germline CDR1 is SGHDN and CDR2 FVKESK. This CDR3 spans 15 amino acids. As DNA, the CDR3 is TGTGCCAGCAGCTATAGCACAAGCTGGGCGGATACGCAGTATTTT. Translating gives CASSYSTSWADTQYF.

This clonotype was counted between two and nine times. The chain is built from TRBV20-1 and TRBJ2-1; possible D gene TRBD2, 6 bases. The germline V gene has CDR1 DFQATT and CDR2 SNEGSKA (reference sequence). Trimming pared 3 bases from V and 0 bases from J, leaving 21 bases between. The length of the CDR3 is 18 residues. Here the CDR3 DNA reads TGCAGTGCTAGTCCCTACGCGGGGTCCCCGAGCTCCTACAATGAGCAGTTCTTC. This gives the protein CSASPYAGSPSSYNEQFF.

The chain employs TRBV11-1 and TRBJ2-3; no firm D call. Germline CDR1 SGHAT, CDR2 FQDESV (reference sequence). With 3 bases removed from V and 4 bases from J, the gap between germline ends came to 8 bases. The CDR3 loop spans 13 amino acids. In DNA, the CDR3 is TGTGCCAGCAGCTTTGTGGTGCCAGATACGCAGTATTTT. This gives the protein CASSFVVPDTQYF.

This clonotype was seen a handful of times. CDR3 bases: TGTGCCAGCTCACGAGAGGGGGACAGGGGGACTGAAGCTTTCTTT. Its translation: CASSREGDRGTEAFF. The rearrangement joins TRBV18 to TRBJ1-1, with 11 bases lining up with TRBD1. The CDR3 consists of 15 residues. Per the germline V gene, CDR1 is KGHSH and CDR2 is LQKENI. Trimming took 4 bases from V and 5 from J; bases not matched to a gene: 6. Looking up the rest from reference TRBV18 and TRBJ1-1 gives the full variable domain: NAGVMQNPRHLVRRRGQEARLRCSPMKGHSHVYWYRQLPEEGLKFMVYLQKENIIDESGMPKERFSAEFPKEGPSILRIQQVVRGDSAAYFCASSREGDRGTEAFFGQGTRLTVV.

This clonotype has ten or more counts. The chain has TRBV14 and TRBJ2-2, with D uncertain. Deletions cut 3 bases from V and 2 bases from J, with 13 bases between. The CDR3 has 16 residues. Germline CDR1 SGHDN, CDR2 FVKESK. As DNA, the CDR3 is TGTGCCAGCAGCCAGCTGTCCACTAAAAACACCGGGGAGCTGTTTTTT. Encoded protein: CASSQLSTKNTGELFF.

J is TRBJ2-5 and V is TRBV30, with a tentative D call TRBD1 (6 bases). Deletions cut 0 bases from V and 5 bases from J, with 13 bases between. Germline V lookup: CDR1 GTSNPN, CDR2 SVGIG (reference sequence). The CDR3 contains 14 residues. The CDR3 DNA sequence: TGTGCCTGGAGTGTACCAGGGGCGCCTGAGACCCAGTACTTC. This sequence encodes CAWSVPGAPETQYF.